A selection of T cell receptor beta chains follows, all from one sample in a study of blood T cell repertoires in COVID-19. Libraries were prepared by immunoSEQ multiplex PCR; TCRdb keeps only in-frame clonotypes and omits some of them. The sample gives 150,000 to 200,000 clones, approximately 90% of which show up once; 1.9% is in the top ten. Sample: peripheral blood. The receptors shown here come from a man younger than 35 who had recovered from COVID-19. The CDR3 runs from the conserved cysteine through the conserved F or W. A D gene is named only where the DNA matches it firmly. Expanded clones are given a class, and other clones once, few, many or no size at all.

size | J | D | V | length | DNA | CDR3
. | TRBJ2-1 | TRBD2 | TRBV13 | 18 | TGTGCCAGCAGCTTCGACTCCATACAGCGGGGCGGGATCGGTGAGCAGTTCTTC | CASSFDSIQRGGIGEQFF
. | TRBJ1-1 | . | TRBV6-5 | 13 | TGTGCCAGCCGCGGCCAGCTGAACACTGAAGCTTTCTTT | CASRGQLNTEAFF
. | TRBJ1-1 | . | TRBV6-5 | 13 | TGTGCCAGCAGCCGGACAGTGAACACTGAAGCTTTCTTT | CASSRTVNTEAFF
. | TRBJ2-3 | . | TRBV10-1 | 16 | TGCGCCAGCAGTGAGGATAAGACAGGCGGCACAGATACGCAGTATTTT | CASSEDKTGGTDTQYF
. | TRBJ2-1 | TRBD2 | TRBV15 | 14 | TGTGCCACCGCCCGTTTGCGGGAGTTCAATGAGCAGTTCTTC | CATARLREFNEQFF
. | TRBJ2-2 | . | TRBV5-4 | 15 | TGTGCCAGCAGCTACGGGAACCAGAGGACCGGGGAGCTGTTTTTT | CASSYGNQRTGELFF
. | TRBJ2-5 | . | TRBV10-3 | 11 | TGTGCCATCAGTCGGGAAGAGACCCAGTACTTC | CAISREETQYF
. | TRBJ2-5 | TRBD1 | TRBV7-2 | 17 | TGTGCCAGCAGCTTAGAGCGGGGACAGGGACTGAAAGAGACCCAGTACTTC | CASSLERGQGLKETQYF
. | TRBJ2-1 | TRBD2 | TRBV4-2 | 18 | TGTGCCAGCAGCCAAAGGACTAGCGGGAGTAGCTCCTACAATGAGCAGTTCTTC | CASSQRTSGSSSYNEQFF
. | TRBJ2-2 | TRBD2 | TRBV29-1 | 18 | TGCAGCGTCCGTTTACCGGGACTAGCGGGAGGAAACACCGGGGAGCTGTTTTTT | CSVRLPGLAGGNTGELFF
once | TRBJ2-5 | TRBD1 | TRBV9 | 17 | TGTGCCAGCAGCCCGAGAGGGACAGAGGGAATTCAAGAGACCCAGTACTTC | CASSPRGTEGIQETQYF
. | TRBJ2-5 | TRBD2 | TRBV5-6 | 14 | TGTGCCAGCAGCTTGGTGCTAGCGGGGGAGACCCAGTACTTC | CASSLVLAGETQYF
. | TRBJ1-2 | TRBD1 | TRBV19 | 14 | TGTGCCAGTAGTATCCCCCCAGGGGGCAACGGCTACACCTTC | CASSIPPGGNGYTF
. | TRBJ1-1 | . | TRBV6-1 | 13 | TGTGCCAGCAGTGAAGTCAGGGTTGGTGAAGCTTTCTTT | CASSEVRVGEAFF
. | TRBJ1-6 | . | TRBV7-2 | 15 | TGTGCCAGCAGCCCTAGGGCAGGGAAGGATTCACCCCTCCACTTT | CASSPRAGKDSPLHF
. | TRBJ1-1 | . | TRBV5-1 | 15 | TGCGCCAGCCGCTCGGGAGGGGTCGAGAACACTGAAGCTTTCTTT | CASRSGGVENTEAFF
once | TRBJ2-3 | TRBD2 | TRBV10-3 | 14 | TGTGCCACTACTAGCGGGAGGGCAAGAGATACGCAGTATTTT | CATTSGRARDTQYF
. | TRBJ2-2 | TRBD1 | TRBV7-9 | 15 | TGTGCCAGCAGCACCCCGGGACAGGCGCTAGGGGAGCTGTTTTTT | CASSTPGQALGELFF
once | TRBJ1-3 | . | TRBV16 | 15 | TGTGCCAGCAGCCAATCGAGGAGCTCTGGAAACACCATATATTTT | CASSQSRSSGNTIYF
once | TRBJ2-3 | . | TRBV18 | 15 | TGTGCCAGCTCACCATCCAGTTTTAGCACAGATACGCAGTATTTT | CASSPSSFSTDTQYF